This record covers a single T cell receptor beta chain. Original methodology: Using reference gene primer amplification, nucleated cell counts were estimated. Method: immunoSEQ multiplex PCR; TCRdb's copy keeps in-frame clones and lacks some. Clone size and the V and J calls come from that table; the DNA yielded D and trimming. The sample carries 70,000 to 85,000 clones, just over 85% recorded once. This record comes from a study of blood T cell repertoires in COVID-19. About the research overall: The origin of the acute and convalescent COVID-19 samples was the United States, Italy and Spain.

The CDR3 totals 16 residues. Trimming took off 0 bases at V and 6 bases at J, with 14 bases between the two ends. Germline V lookup: CDR1 MGHDK, CDR2 SYGVNS. The sequence was collected from an elderly woman in a cohort sampled during active or convalescent COVID-19. The material sequenced was peripheral blood. The J gene is TRBJ2-2, the V gene TRBV25-1, with D possibly being TRBD1 (5 bases). Here the CDR3 DNA reads TGTGCCAGCAGTGAATACCGACAGCTTACTGCCGGGGAGCTGTTTTTT. Translated, it gives CASSEYRQLTAGELFF.